These 14 T cell receptor beta chains came from one sample sequenced in a study of graft-versus-host responses after intestinal transplantation. Processing was applied to graft tissue in order to liberate intraepithelial and lamina propria lymphocytes. Profiled with immunoSEQ multiplex PCR; TCRdb holds only in-frame clones, not every one. The sample shows 5,600 or so clones, over 60% of them seen only once. Here the sequenced sample was ileum tissue, taken around 250 days after intestinal transplant. The receptors here all came from a human patient who received an intestinal transplant, so some T cells may come from the graft donor.

This clone was found a few times. The chain carries TRBV4-1 and TRBJ1-5; 10 nucleotides match TRBD1. CDR3 size: 21 residues. Germline V CDR1 and CDR2: MGHRA, YSYEKL. Trimming cost V 0 bases and J 5 bases; bases outside gene matches: 19. The CDR3 nucleotides are TGCGCCAGCAGCCAAGAGTACCATCTTGAGACAGGGGGCTCCTGCGATCAGCCCCAGCATTTT. This sequence encodes CASSQEYHLETGGSCDQPQHF.

The chain couples TRBV5-6 to TRBJ2-7; D is ambiguous. Trimming took off 4 bases at V and 3 bases at J, with 8 bases between the two ends. This CDR3 is 12 amino acids long. Germline CDR1 SGHDT, CDR2 YYEEEE. This CDR3 is CASSLYGYEQYF. In DNA, the CDR3 is TGTGCCAGCAGCCTTTACGGCTACGAGCAGTACTTC.

The V gene is TRBV5-1, the J gene TRBJ2-6, with 7 bases identical to TRBD2. The V gene's germline CDR1 is SGHRS and CDR2 YFSETQ. With 4 bases clipped from V and 3 bases from J, the junction kept 4 bases outside the gene matches. The CDR3 is 15 residues long. The CDR3 DNA sequence: TGCGCCAGCAGCGCAGGGAGGGGTGGGGCCAACGTCCTGACTTTC. Protein: CASSAGRGGANVLTF. Full variable domain (remainder filled in from reference TRBV5-1 and TRBJ2-6): KAGVTQTPRYLIKTRGQQVTLSCSPISGHRSVSWYQQTPGQGLQFLFEYFSETQRNKGNFPGRFSGRQFSNSRSEMNVSTLELGDSALYLCASSAGRGGANVLTFGAGSRLTVL.

This rearrangement joins TRBV19 to TRBJ2-7; 8 nucleotides agree with TRBD2. V gave up 0 bases and J gave up 2 bases; unmatched junction bases: 3. The CDR3 totals 15 residues. The germline V gene encodes CDR1 LNHDA and CDR2 SQIVND (reference sequence). The CDR3 here is CASSIDGGGTYEQYF. The CDR3 DNA follows: TGTGCCAGTAGTATAGATGGCGGGGGGACCTACGAGCAGTACTTC. The whole variable domain, filled in from reference TRBV19 and TRBJ2-7, reads DGGITQSPKYLFRKEGQNVTLSCEQNLNHDAMYWYRQDPGQGLRLIYYSQIVNDFQKGDIAEGYSVSREKKESFPLTVTSAQKNPTAFYLCASSIDGGGTYEQYFGPGTRLTVT.

V is TRBV6-4 and J is TRBJ2-2, with TRBD1 identical over 9 bases. The CDR3 totals 17 residues. J gave up 5 bases and V 2 bases, and 9 bases lay outside the gene matches. In germline, CDR1 is MRHNA, CDR2 SNTAGT. The CDR3 reads CASSDGSGQGLTGELFF. CDR3 DNA sequence: TGTGCCAGCAGTGACGGGTCGGGACAGGGACTAACCGGGGAGCTGTTTTTT.

This sequence joins TRBV6-8 and TRBJ2-5, with D tentatively TRBD2 (6 bases). CDR3 size: 16 residues. Germline V gene lookup returns CDR1 MNHGY and CDR2 SAAAGT. Trimming pared 6 bases from V and 3 bases from J, leaving 20 bases between. CDR3 coding DNA: TGTGCCAGCAGCGACCCTAAGACTAGAGGAGAAGAGACCCAGTACTTC. This gives the protein CASSDPKTRGEETQYF.

The J gene is TRBJ1-5, the V gene TRBV6-1; D might be TRBD1 (5 bases). The germline gives CDR1 MNHNS, CDR2 SASEGT. V shed 7 bases and J shed 5 bases, with 12 bases lying between them. This CDR3 has 13 amino acids. The CDR3 loop is CASNGQGHQPQHF. CDR3 nucleotides: TGTGCCAGCAATGGCCAGGGTCATCAGCCCCAGCATTTT.

This clone ranks as medium-sized (0.01 to 0.1%). The gene calls are TRBV10-2 and TRBJ1-4, with D maybe TRBD1 (6 bases). The CDR3 covers 16 residues. The V gene's germline CDR1 is WSHSY and CDR2 SAAADI. Trimming removed 4 bases from V and 8 bases from J, with 20 bases in between. The CDR3 is CASSALNRVATEKLFF. DNA of the CDR3: TGCGCCAGCAGTGCGTTGAACAGGGTGGCGACCGAAAAACTGTTTTTT.

The chain uses TRBV23-1 and TRBJ1-5; 9 bases are a match to TRBD1. TRBV23-1 is treated as an ORF (open reading frame) with a function not yet certain. The trim removed 0 bases at V and 3 bases at J, leaving 9 bases unmatched. The CDR3 contains 18 residues. CDR3 region: CASSQSGTTGGINQPQHF. The CDR3 DNA is TGCGCCAGCAGTCAATCGGGCACGACAGGGGGGATCAATCAGCCCCAGCATTTT.

The chain couples TRBV7-2 to TRBJ1-2; TRBD1 matches at 8 bases. This CDR3 region has 14 residues. The V and J ends lost 5 bases and 8 bases, in that order; junction bases with no gene match: 10. CDR1 SGHTA and CDR2 FQGNSA come from the germline V gene. Here the CDR3 DNA reads TGTGCCAGCAGCAAGACAGGGGAGGTGGGAGGCTACACCTTC. It is translated as CASSKTGEVGGYTF.

This clone was detected once. The genes are TRBV5-1 and TRBJ2-1; D is unresolved. The length of the CDR3 is 14 residues. Germline V lookup: CDR1 SGHRS, CDR2 YFSETQ. V dropped 0 bases and J dropped 7 bases, with 11 bases sitting between them. Here the CDR3 reads CASSLVPWANEQFF. As DNA, the CDR3 is TGCGCCAGCAGCTTGGTGCCTTGGGCGAATGAGCAGTTCTTC.

This rearrangement joins TRBV18 to TRBJ1-1, with D hard to call. The length of the CDR3 is 13 residues. The germline gives CDR1 KGHSH, CDR2 LQKENI. Trimming shortened V by 8 bases and J by 2 bases, and 12 bases separated the two germline ends. The chain's CDR3 is CASRRDPNTEAFF. In DNA form, the CDR3 reads TGTGCCAGCCGGAGGGATCCCAACACTGAAGCTTTCTTT.

The CDR3 reads CATSRDRSLGYTF. In DNA form, the CDR3 reads TGTGCCACCAGCAGAGATCGGTCGTTAGGCTACACCTTC. The chain links TRBV15 to TRBJ1-2; D unresolved. Trimming left V 0 bases short and J 8 bases short, with 10 bases between. The CDR3 has 13 residues. CDR1 is LNHNV, CDR2 YYDKDF, per germline (reference sequence).

CDR3 sequence (DNA): TGCAGCGCCGAGCGGGGGGACTCCTACGAGCAGTACTTC. Translation gives CSAERGDSYEQYF. The chain links TRBV29-1 to TRBJ2-7; TRBD2 matches at 9 bases. Germline loops: CDR1 SQVTM, CDR2 ANQGSEA. CDR3 length: 13 residues. The ends lost 7 bases at V and 0 bases at J; junction bases unmatched: 4.